This TCR beta chain derives from a study of cytotoxic CD8 clonotypes in ibrutinib-treated CLL. Study background: In all, about 11 patients were relapsed/refractory, some 14 were treatment-naive and 17 were IGHV unmutated. Median treatment time before response sampling was 12 months, range 6 to 36.

Regarding this clone: Its antigen remains unidentified.

Study-wide points: The study found public clonotypes uncommon, contracting or stable on treatment. The study found clonality rose at ibrutinib response, then fell toward baseline at progression.

Sequencing was performed with immunoSEQ multiplex PCR; in TCRdb, only in-frame clones are kept and a portion is missing. The top ten clones hold 40% to 45% of a sample with about 50,000 clones, approximately 71% of them seen once. V lost 1 base, J lost 7 bases, and 8 bases lay in between. Germline assignment: CDR1 LNHDA and CDR2 SQIVND (reference sequence). The CDR3 extends over 13 amino acids. This sequence originates from a human donor with chronic lymphocytic leukemia. The rearrangement joins TRBV19 to TRBJ2-4; D is ambiguous. Here the sequenced sample was PBMCs, taken after 12 months of ibrutinib treatment. CDR3 region: CASSIGSDNIQYF. For the CDR3, the DNA is TGTGCCAGTAGTATAGGGTCGGATAACATTCAGTACTTC. Together with reference TRBV19 and TRBJ2-4, the CDR3 gives the full variable domain: DGGITQSPKYLFRKEGQNVTLSCEQNLNHDAMYWYRQDPGQGLRLIYYSQIVNDFQKGDIAEGYSVSREKKESFPLTVTSAQKNPTAFYLCASSIGSDNIQYFGAGTRLSVL.